The present TCR beta chain was sequenced within a study of blood T cell repertoires in COVID-19. The protocol was immunoSEQ multiplex PCR, while the TCRdb copy is restricted to in-frame clones and leaves out a portion. The sample includes fewer than 300,000 clones, 91% of them seen just once. Material: peripheral blood. This TCR derives from a person aged 18 to 30 with COVID-19, enrolled during active disease.

The CDR3 here is CASSWGGNTEAFF. CDR3 sequence (DNA): TGTGCCAGCAGTTGGGGAGGAAACACTGAAGCTTTCTTT. The chain carries TRBV12-3 or TRBV12-4 and TRBJ1-1; no clear D gene. This CDR3 spans 13 amino acids. V dropped 4 bases and J dropped 2 bases, with 8 bases sitting between them.